A single sample is the source of the 24 T cell receptor beta chains below, sequenced in a study of naive and memory T cell subsets (dated by TCRdb to the late 2010s). Points the paper makes about the study in general: A few larger clonotypes were present in naive repertoires, particularly the CD8 repertoires, and these clonotypes were possibly memory cells re-expressing CD45RA.

Library preparation employed UMI-ligation and nested PCR. The listed sequencing device is Illumina MiSeq. An equimolar mix of two oligonucleotides covering both TRBC1 and TRBC2 was used as the beta constant-region primer. The ligated cDNA went through four rounds of PCR with nested alpha and beta constant-region primers together with the SP2 primer. Using fastp trimming at Q25 and MiXCR clonotype assembly, TCRdb reanalyzed the public sequencing data and kept in-frame beta chains. Here each entry gathers all rows of one CDR3 protein and keeps the most common genes and DNA. The sample data list under 150,000 distinct CDR3 sequences, and approximately 20% of these were observed just once. Of the sample, about 0.57% is held by the ten largest clones. No antigen has been identified for these receptors. What was sequenced was naive CD8+ T cells from blood. The sample's cell subset or site label is to be understood as: naive T cells, CD45RA high CD27+. These receptors were obtained from a human donor in good health.

V usage is TRBV6-1 and J usage is TRBJ2-3, with D maybe TRBD2 (5 bases). V was pared by 7 bases and J by 4 bases, with 18 bases between. This CDR3 has 15 amino acids. Germline assignment: CDR1 MNHNS and CDR2 SASEGT. The chain's CDR3 is CASIPLGEGPDTQYF. CDR3 nucleotide sequence: TGTGCCAGCATTCCCCTCGGGGAAGGGCCAGATACGCAGTATTTT.

This clonotype was seen a few times. The chain combines TRBV6-6 with TRBJ2-7; the match to TRBD1 covers 8 bases. This CDR3 is 16 amino acids long. Germline loops: CDR1 MNHNY, CDR2 SVGAGI (reference sequence). The junction had 7 bases not matched to a gene; V was cut back by 2 bases and J by 1 base. The CDR3 is CASSYASRQGSYEQYF. As DNA, the CDR3 is TGTGCCAGCAGTTACGCCTCAAGACAGGGGTCCTACGAGCAGTACTTC.

The chain recombines TRBV6-5 with TRBJ2-7; 9 bases align to TRBD1. V trimming: 10 bases; J trimming: 2 bases; junction bases outside the gene matches: 12. In germline, CDR1 is MNHEY, CDR2 SVGAGI. The CDR3 sequence is 15 residues long. CDR3 nucleotide sequence: TGTGCCACCGCCCTACGAGACAGGGGGGCCTACGAGCAGTACTTC. As protein: CATALRDRGAYEQYF.

This clonotype was detected only a few times. The rearrangement joins TRBV3-1 to TRBJ2-5; the D is unclear. Germline-derived CDR1 and CDR2 are LGHDT and YNNKEL (reference sequence). V was cut by 1 base and J by 2 bases, with 11 bases left in between. This CDR3 region has 15 residues. CDR3 amino acids: CASSQARAAQETQYF. The CDR3 coding sequence is TGTGCCAGCAGCCAAGCTCGGGCAGCGCAAGAGACCCAGTACTTC.

This clonotype was counted a few times. This chain connects TRBV19 to TRBJ2-7; 7 nucleotides line up with TRBD1. CDR3 length equals 17 residues. J gave up 7 bases and V 4 bases, and 19 bases lay outside the gene matches. Germline loops: CDR1 LNHDA, CDR2 SQIVND (reference sequence). The CDR3 here is CASSTLPSGTDLREQYF. CDR3 bases: TGTGCCAGTAGTACTCTACCCTCCGGGACAGATCTACGAGAGCAGTACTTC.

The rearrangement joins TRBV28 to TRBJ2-6, with a possible D match to TRBD2 (5 bases). The CDR3 covers 13 residues. In germline, CDR1 is MDHEN, CDR2 SYDVKM. V shed 8 bases and J shed 0 bases, with 5 bases lying between them. CDR3 protein: CASAGSGANVLTF. Here the CDR3 DNA reads TGTGCCAGCGCGGGCTCTGGGGCCAACGTCCTGACTTTC.

In its sample, this clonotype was seen a few times. The V gene is TRBV28, the J gene TRBJ1-4, with D uncertain. This CDR3 contains 15 residues. Germline CDR1 is MDHEN and CDR2 is SYDVKM. Trimming cost V 8 bases and J 4 bases, with 17 bases left between them. CDR3 sequence reads: CASAATGSDNEKLFF. Here the CDR3 DNA reads TGTGCCAGCGCAGCTACCGGGTCTGATAATGAAAAACTGTTTTTT.

This clonotype was seen ten or more times. This rearrangement joins TRBV20-1 to TRBJ1-6, with D possibly matching TRBD1 (6 bases). The CDR3 spans 13 residues. Germline CDR1 and CDR2: DFQATT and SNEGSKA (reference sequence). V lost 3 bases, J lost 4 bases, and 7 bases lay in between. Written as DNA, the CDR3 is TGCAGTGCTAGGGACAGATATAATTCACCCCTCCACTTT. As protein: CSARDRYNSPLHF.

This chain connects TRBV5-1 to TRBJ2-1, with 7 positions matching TRBD2. The CDR3 totals 15 residues. Trimming cost V 5 bases and J 3 bases; bases outside gene matches: 8. CDR1 and CDR2 from the germline V gene are SGHRS and YFSETQ. The CDR3 coding sequence is TGCGCCAGCAGACTGGAGGCTAGCGGCTACAATGAGCAGTTCTTC. Protein product: CASRLEASGYNEQFF. The variable domain in full, completed from reference TRBV5-1 and TRBJ2-1, reads KAGVTQTPRYLIKTRGQQVTLSCSPISGHRSVSWYQQTPGQGLQFLFEYFSETQRNKGNFPGRFSGRQFSNSRSEMNVSTLELGDSALYLCASRLEASGYNEQFFGPGTRLTVL.

This clonotype was observed a few times. The rearrangement uses TRBV2 and TRBJ2-5, with 8 bases lining up with TRBD2. The trim removed 3 bases at V and 5 bases at J, leaving 8 bases unmatched. Germline lookup yields CDR1 SNHLY and CDR2 FYNNEI. The CDR3 runs to 15 residues. The chain's CDR3 is CASSDSAGAGETQYF. The CDR3, as DNA: TGTGCCAGCAGTGATTCAGCGGGAGCGGGGGAGACCCAGTACTTC.

A few counts support this clonotype. The chain recombines TRBV4-3 with TRBJ2-7; 7 nucleotides align to TRBD2. Germline CDR1 LGHNA, CDR2 YSLEER. The CDR3 consists of 16 residues. The ends lost 1 base at V and 2 bases at J; junction bases unmatched: 8. The CDR3 region is CASSQGGGTGAYEQYF. The CDR3 coding sequence is TGCGCCAGCAGCCAAGGGGGGGGTACGGGAGCCTACGAGCAGTACTTC.

In its sample, this clonotype was seen a few times. The rearrangement joins TRBV28 to TRBJ2-7; TRBD1 aligns across 7 bases. The CDR3 loop spans 14 amino acids. In germline, CDR1 is MDHEN, CDR2 SYDVKM. V trimming: 5 bases; J trimming: 1 base; junction bases outside the gene matches: 5. CDR3: CASSLGTASYEQYF. The CDR3 DNA is TGTGCCAGCAGTCTCGGGACAGCATCCTACGAGCAGTACTTC.

The chain has TRBV6-5 and TRBJ1-1; weak D call: TRBD1 (6 bases). CDR1 and CDR2 (germline): MNHEY, SVGAGI. Trimming left V 0 bases short and J 2 bases short, with 16 bases between. CDR3 length: 17 residues. CDR3 region: CASSYSIQGSGNTEAFF. In nucleotides, the CDR3 is TGTGCCAGCAGTTACTCGATTCAGGGGAGTGGAAACACTGAAGCTTTCTTT.

This sequence joins TRBV9 and TRBJ1-1, with D perhaps matching TRBD1 (5 bases). The CDR3 is made up of 15 amino acids. The germline V gene has CDR1 SGDLS and CDR2 YYNGEE. Trimming took off 0 bases at V and 2 bases at J, with 11 bases between the two ends. CDR3 sequence: CASSVAGADNTEAFF. The CDR3 DNA follows: TGTGCCAGCAGCGTAGCTGGGGCAGACAACACTGAAGCTTTCTTT.

The chain links TRBV28 to TRBJ2-1; D might be TRBD1 (5 bases). Germline V lookup: CDR1 MDHEN, CDR2 SYDVKM. The V and J ends lost 6 bases and 4 bases respectively, with 22 bases between them. CDR3 length equals 17 residues. The CDR3 DNA is TGTGCCAGCAGCCCCCCCGTCAGGGCAGGCGAGTACAATGAGCAGTTCTTC. It yields the protein CASSPPVRAGEYNEQFF.

This clonotype was seen a handful of times. The chain is built from TRBV2 and TRBJ1-4, with no clear D. The CDR3 consists of 12 residues. The germline gives CDR1 SNHLY, CDR2 FYNNEI. V lost 10 bases, J lost 8 bases, and 14 bases lay in between. CDR3 amino acids: CATLGVGEKLFF. CDR3 DNA: TGTGCCACCCTTGGGGTTGGCGAAAAACTGTTTTTT.

This chain uses TRBV7-2 with TRBJ2-7, with D unresolved. CDR3 length equals 13 residues. V shed 1 base and J shed 3 bases, with 7 bases lying between them. Germline assignment: CDR1 SGHTA and CDR2 FQGNSA. CDR3 protein: CASSLDVYYEQYF. CDR3 nucleotide sequence: TGTGCCAGCAGCTTAGACGTCTACTACGAGCAGTACTTC.

This clonotype was seen only a few times. The J gene is TRBJ2-7, the V gene TRBV28; D ambiguous. The V and J ends lost 7 bases and 1 base respectively, with 17 bases between them. The CDR3 length is 15 residues. CDR1 is MDHEN, CDR2 SYDVKM, per germline. The CDR3 sequence: CASTLHASNSYEQYF. Written as DNA, the CDR3 is TGTGCCAGCACCCTCCACGCGAGTAATTCCTACGAGCAGTACTTC.

This clonotype was recorded a few times. The rearrangement joins TRBV19 to TRBJ2-7; maybe TRBD1 (5 bases). The V gene's germline CDR1 is LNHDA and CDR2 SQIVND (reference sequence). With 7 bases removed from V and 1 base from J, the gap between germline ends came to 17 bases. The CDR3 covers 15 residues. This chain's CDR3 is CASTTGPGSSYEQYF. The CDR3 DNA follows: TGTGCCAGTACCACCGGGCCAGGGTCATCCTACGAGCAGTACTTC.

This clonotype has only a few counts. This chain connects TRBV28 to TRBJ1-5; D possibly corresponds to TRBD1 (6 bases). The V end lost 6 bases, the J end lost 9 bases, and 18 bases lay between the germline ends. Germline V lookup: CDR1 MDHEN, CDR2 SYDVKM. This CDR3 is 14 amino acids long. The CDR3 DNA sequence: TGTGCCAGCAGGGGAGACGGAGGGGGTTTGCCCCAGCATTTT. This translates into CASRGDGGGLPQHF.

This clonotype was counted only a few times. CDR3 protein: CASSLKRQETQYF. In DNA form, the CDR3 reads TGTGCCAGCAGCTTGAAGCGCCAAGAGACCCAGTACTTC. The chain combines TRBV5-6 with TRBJ2-5; the D is unclear. The CDR3 spans 13 residues. With 1 base removed from V and 1 base from J, the gap between germline ends came to 5 bases. Germline CDR1 is SGHDT and CDR2 is YYEEEE.

CDR3 protein: CASSTLPGQGLTEAFF. CDR3 nucleotide sequence: TGTGCCAGTAGTACCCTTCCGGGACAGGGGCTTACTGAAGCTTTCTTT. J is TRBJ1-1 and V is TRBV19, with TRBD1 matching 10 bases. Germline trimming cut 4 bases from V and 5 bases from J; bases unmatched to any gene: 10. The CDR3 is 16 residues long. In germline, CDR1 is LNHDA, CDR2 SQIVND (reference sequence). Supplemented by reference TRBV19 and TRBJ1-1, the full variable domain reads DGGITQSPKYLFRKEGQNVTLSCEQNLNHDAMYWYRQDPGQGLRLIYYSQIVNDFQKGDIAEGYSVSREKKESFPLTVTSAQKNPTAFYLCASSTLPGQGLTEAFFGQGTRLTVV.

Only one count was recorded for this clonotype. This chain uses TRBV20-1 with TRBJ1-4; a possible D gene is TRBD1 (5 bases). Deletions cut 0 bases from V and 0 bases from J, with 11 bases between. In germline, CDR1 is DFQATT, CDR2 SNEGSKA (reference sequence). The CDR3 length is 16 residues. The CDR3 DNA reads as TGCAGTGCTAGAGATCCACAGGATCCAACTAATGAAAAACTGTTTTTT. This encodes CSARDPQDPTNEKLFF.

This clonotype was seen repeatedly, ten times or more. The CDR3 protein is CASSYRSSETQYF. The CDR3 DNA is TGTGCCAGCAGTTACAGGTCCTCCGAGACCCAGTACTTC. The chain carries TRBV6-5 and TRBJ2-5, with no clear D. This CDR3 contains 13 residues. The V end was cut by 2 bases, the J end by 5 bases, with 9 bases between. Germline V CDR1 and CDR2: MNHEY, SVGAGI.